This T cell receptor (beta chain) was captured in a study of blood T cell repertoires in COVID-19. The protocol was immunoSEQ multiplex PCR, while the TCRdb copy is restricted to in-frame clones and leaves out a portion. Of 300,000 to 450,000 clones listed, over 85% are singletons. Germline V gives CDR1 LNHDA, CDR2 SQIVND (reference sequence). With V trimmed by 3 bases and J by 2 bases, 7 bases remained unmatched. This CDR3 comprises 16 residues. Sequenced material: peripheral blood. This clonotype was obtained from a woman aged 55-75 years with COVID-19, enrolled during active disease. The V gene is TRBV19, the J gene TRBJ1-2; 9 bases agree with TRBD1. The chain's CDR3 is CASSIPGQGRNYGYTF. CDR3 nucleotides: TGTGCCAGTAGTATCCCGGGACAGGGAAGAAACTATGGCTACACCTTC.